This T cell receptor (beta chain) was identified in a study of T-cell reconstitution after alpha-beta-depleted transplantation in children. Unique molecular identifiers were incorporated when the TCRbeta library was constructed. TCRdb re-analysed the PCR reads in MiXCR, keeping a single row per CDR3 protein. This table holds approximately 640,000 distinct CDR3 sequences, 15% to 20% found once. This clonotype has more than one count but fewer than ten. The material sequenced was PBMCs from the stem cell graft donor, taken from the stem cell graft. The TCR sequence derives from a human donor who donated a stem cell graft to a child with acute myeloid leukemia.

DNA for the CDR3: TGCAGCGTTGAAGCCCCCGATGGCGAGCAGTACTTC. Residues: CSVEAPDGEQYF. The chain combines TRBV29-1 with TRBJ2-7; D not resolved. The CDR3 consists of 12 residues. Trimming pared 1 base from V and 6 bases from J, leaving 10 bases between. Germline V CDR1 and CDR2: SQVTM, ANQGSEA.